This T cell receptor (beta chain) was found in a study of CD8 T cells in ankylosing spondylitis. The germline CDR1 and CDR2 sequences are SGHRS and YFSETQ. The CDR3 consists of 15 residues. Trimming stripped 0 bases from V and 4 bases from J, with 13 bases between. To note about this clonotype: Its matching antigen is unknown.

Study-wide results and caveats: Several highly homologous variants made up a TCR beta motif, and this motif appeared characteristic of ankylosing spondylitis blood.

Making use of molecular barcodes, quantitative 5'-RACE generated TCR beta libraries. TCRdb recomputed calls from the 5' RACE reads with MiXCR, one row per CDR3 protein. The sample records 240,000 or so distinct CDR3 sequences, around 9.1% being singletons. Sequencing was performed on blood, either unsorted or a sorted T cell fraction (not recorded which). The V and J genes are TRBV5-1 and TRBJ2-5; perhaps TRBD2 as D (6 bases). The clonotype originates from a male donor with ankylosing spondylitis or in good health (not recorded which). The CDR3 is CASSLGRDGRETQYF. In DNA form, the CDR3 reads TGCGCCAGCAGCTTGGGGAGGGACGGGAGAGAGACCCAGTACTTC.